These 24 T cell receptor beta chains were sequenced from one sample in a study of blood T cells in healthy people across ages. The use of a sample-barcoded 5' primer and a J-beta primer mix characterized a second PCR of roughly 6 to 12 cycles. TCRdb reanalysed the 5' RACE reads using MiXCR and keeps one entry per CDR3 protein. The table includes over 1,500,000 distinct CDR3 sequences, about two fifths detected once. The specimen sequenced was blood. These receptors were obtained from a human donor in good health.

The chain combines TRBV5-1 with TRBJ2-1, with a tentative D call TRBD1 (5 bases). Germline assignment: CDR1 SGHRS and CDR2 YFSETQ. CDR3 length: 14 amino acids. V was pared by 4 bases and J by 7 bases, with 15 bases between. The CDR3 loop is CASSRQGPRNEQFF. CDR3 nucleotides: TGCGCCAGCAGCCGCCAGGGTCCTCGAAATGAGCAGTTCTTC.

This clonotype appeared a few times. The V gene is TRBV29-1, the J gene TRBJ2-4; D is ambiguous. Germline assignment: CDR1 SQVTM and CDR2 ANQGSEA. This CDR3 has 10 amino acids. V lost 7 bases to trimming and J lost 5 bases, with 6 bases between them. CDR3 in amino acids: CSALENIQYF. The CDR3 bases are TGCAGCGCCCTGGAAAACATTCAGTACTTC. Filled out from reference TRBV29-1 and TRBJ2-4, the complete variable domain reads SAVISQKPSRDICQRGTSLTIQCQVDSQVTMMFWYRQQPGQSLTLIATANQGSEATYESGFVIDKFPISRPNLTFSTLTVSNMSPEDSSIYLCSALENIQYFGAGTRLSVL.

This clonotype was picked up a small number of times. The chain carries TRBV6-6 and TRBJ1-2; 8 bases align to TRBD1. Germline CDR1 is MNHNY and CDR2 is SVGAGI (reference sequence). This CDR3 contains 15 residues. Unmatched junction bases numbered 10, after V lost 2 bases and J lost 8 bases. The CDR3 region is CASSYPLQGAGGYTF. As DNA, the CDR3 is TGTGCCAGCAGTTACCCCCTGCAGGGGGCGGGAGGCTACACCTTC.

The V call is TRBV7-9, the J call TRBJ2-3; D is perhaps TRBD2 (5 bases). Germline V CDR1 and CDR2: SEHNR, FQNEAQ (reference sequence). The CDR3 covers 12 residues. V lost 8 bases, J lost 5 bases, and 11 bases lay in between. The CDR3 region has the DNA TGTGCCAGCTTGTGGGCGGGAGATACGCAGTATTTT. Protein sequence: CASLWAGDTQYF.

This clonotype was seen ten or more times. This chain connects TRBV7-2 to TRBJ2-7; D is possibly TRBD1 (5 bases). V lost 5 bases, J lost 1 base, and 12 bases lay in between. The germline V gene has CDR1 SGHTA and CDR2 FQGNSA. CDR3 length: 14 residues. CDR3 coding DNA: TGTGCCAGCAGCCCAGGGTTGGCATCCTACGAGCAGTACTTC. Its translation: CASSPGLASYEQYF.

The sample holds many counts of this clonotype. The chain joins TRBV4-3 to TRBJ2-3; the D gene is possibly TRBD1 (6 bases). This CDR3 spans 14 amino acids. V lost 5 bases and J lost 2, with 11 bases in between. Germline CDR1 and CDR2: LGHNA and YSLEER. The CDR3 DNA reads as TGCGCCAGCAGCGCAGACAGGTACACAGATACGCAGTATTTT. Translation: CASSADRYTDTQYF.

The chain links TRBV20-1 to TRBJ1-6; unclear D gene. Germline CDR1 is DFQATT and CDR2 is SNEGSKA (reference sequence). The V and J ends lost 0 bases and 9 bases respectively, with 12 bases between them. The CDR3 is 14 amino acids. CDR3 in DNA: TGCAGTGCTAGAGATAGAGGCCGGGTTTCACCCCTCCACTTT. It translates to CSARDRGRVSPLHF.

The chain couples TRBV6-4 to TRBJ2-5, with a tentative D call TRBD1 (6 bases). The CDR3 is 15 amino acids. CDR1 is MRHNA and CDR2 is SNTAGT in the germline V gene. V was shortened by 4 bases and J by 11 bases, with 23 bases between the two germline ends. CDR3 in amino acids: CASSGGHRVGDEQYF. DNA for the CDR3: TGTGCCAGCAGTGGGGGGCACAGGGTCGGCGATGAGCAGTACTTC.

This rearrangement joins TRBV12-3 or TRBV12-4 to TRBJ2-7, with D maybe TRBD2 (5 bases). The length of the CDR3 is 13 residues. The V end lost 6 bases, the J end lost 3 bases, and 12 bases lay between the germline ends. The chain's CDR3 is CASRRVPDYEQYF. As DNA, the CDR3 is TGTGCCAGCAGGAGGGTTCCGGACTACGAGCAGTACTTC.

J is TRBJ1-1 and V is TRBV4-1; D unresolved. This CDR3 is 13 amino acids long. V was cut by 1 base and J by 7 bases, with 10 bases left in between. Germline lookup yields CDR1 MGHRA and CDR2 YSYEKL. DNA of the CDR3: TGCGCCAGCAGCCAAGTCAGGCCTCTTGAAGCTTTCTTT. Protein product: CASSQVRPLEAFF.

Points on this clonotype: The junction and the germline gene differ at one end; a read error may be behind it. V is TRBV9 and J is TRBJ2-5; 7 bases align to TRBD2. The CDR3 length is 12 residues. The germline gives CDR1 SGDLS, CDR2 YYNGEE. CDR3: CACSGDQETQYF. CDR3 bases: TGTGCCTGCAGCGGGGACCAAGAGACCCAGTACTTC.

A note on this clonotype: The junction differs from germline at one of its ends, possibly a read error. The chain couples TRBV7-2 to TRBJ2-1; no clear D. The CDR3 consists of 19 residues. CDR1 SGHTA and CDR2 FQGNSA come from the germline V gene. The CDR3 nucleotides are TGTGCCGGCAGCTTAAATGCCAAGGCCTCCATAAGATACTACAATGAGCAGTTCTTC. It codes for CAGSLNAKASIRYYNEQFF.

The chain links TRBV6-5 to TRBJ2-7; TRBD1 is a possible D gene (5 bases). The CDR3 sequence is 19 residues long. V was trimmed by 2 bases and J by 3 bases, leaving 26 bases between them. The germline CDR1 and CDR2 sequences are MNHEY and SVGAGI. CDR3 in DNA: TGTGCCAGCAGTTACATTCTAGGGGCAGAGCGCAAAACCTACTACGAGCAGTACTTC. Translating gives CASSYILGAERKTYYEQYF.

The V and J genes are TRBV27 and TRBJ2-7; 10 bases line up with TRBD2. Germline CDR1 MNHEY, CDR2 SMNVEV (reference sequence). V gave up 2 bases and J gave up 2 bases; unmatched junction bases: 6. This CDR3 has 16 residues. CDR3 in DNA: TGTGCCAGCAGTTTAGGGAAAGCGGGGGGGCCCTACGAGCAGTACTTC. The encoded protein is CASSLGKAGGPYEQYF.

The table lists this clonotype with many counts. This chain connects TRBV29-1 to TRBJ2-1, with D unresolved. The length of the CDR3 is 11 residues. CDR1 and CDR2 (germline): SQVTM, ANQGSEA. Deletions cut 2 bases from V and 11 bases from J, with 10 bases between. CDR3 nucleotide sequence: TGCAGCGTTGAATCGGACGTACAGCAGTTCTTC. Protein product: CSVESDVQQFF.

This clonotype occurred many times. The chain uses TRBV25-1 and TRBJ2-7; D is possibly TRBD1 or TRBD2 (5 bases each). Germline V gene sequence: CDR1 MGHDK, CDR2 SYGVNS. V gave up 6 bases and J gave up 6 bases, with 9 bases separating them. This CDR3 is 11 amino acids long. CDR3 coding DNA: TGTGCCAGCAGCGAGGGACGCGAGCAGTACTTC. It codes for CASSEGREQYF.

This clonotype showed up just once. The gene calls are TRBV18 and TRBJ1-1; 9 bases are shared with TRBD1. Germline assignment: CDR1 KGHSH and CDR2 LQKENI. The CDR3 has 15 residues. V gave up 3 bases and J gave up 7 bases; unmatched junction bases: 9. The CDR3 DNA sequence: TGTGCCAGCTCACCTTCGGACAGGGGAGACATTGAAGCTTTCTTT. It specifies CASSPSDRGDIEAFF.

This clonotype was recorded only once. This chain links TRBV5-5 with TRBJ1-4; D is undetermined. V was clipped by 5 bases and J by 0 bases, with 14 bases between them. The CDR3 covers 16 residues. The V gene's germline CDR1 is SGHKS and CDR2 YYEKEE (reference sequence). The CDR3 region is CASSFFSGATNEKLFF. The DNA of the CDR3 is TGTGCCAGCAGTTTCTTCTCGGGAGCAACTAATGAAAAACTGTTTTTT. Full variable domain (rest looked up from reference TRBV5-5 and TRBJ1-4): DAGVTQSPTHLIKTRGQQVTLRCSPISGHKSVSWYQQVLGQGPQFIFQYYEKEERGRGNFPDRFSARQFPNYSSELNVNALLLGDSALYLCASSFFSGATNEKLFFGSGTQLSVL.

Comments on this clonotype: One junction end does not reproduce the germline sequence, and a read error may be involved. The rearrangement joins TRBV7-3 to TRBJ2-1; the D is unclear. The germline V gene encodes CDR1 SGHTA and CDR2 FQGTGA. This CDR3 has 13 residues. The CDR3 here is CDSSPTSYNEQFF. The CDR3 region has the DNA TGTGACAGCAGCCCCACCTCCTACAATGAGCAGTTCTTC.

In this sample, this clonotype turned up once. The J gene is TRBJ1-2, the V gene TRBV5-1, with 9 bases aligning to TRBD1. CDR3 length equals 13 residues. The germline V gene encodes CDR1 SGHRS and CDR2 YFSETQ. Trimming at V came to 3 bases and at J to 10 bases, leaving 7 bases not matched to a gene. CDR3 sequence (DNA): TGCGCCAGCAGCTCACAGGGGGCGCTGGACTACACCTTC. This encodes CASSSQGALDYTF.

In this sample, this clonotype turned up a few times. V gene TRBV7-9 combines with J gene TRBJ2-1, with D possibly being TRBD1 or TRBD2 (5 bases each). This CDR3 contains 15 residues. V dropped 3 bases and J dropped 9 bases, with 18 bases sitting between them. Germline assignment: CDR1 SEHNR and CDR2 FQNEAQ (reference sequence). The CDR3 coding sequence is TGTGCCAGCAGCTTGGGACCCCGTTTAGGTAGTGAGCAGTTCTTC. Its protein product is CASSLGPRLGSEQFF.

The J gene is TRBJ1-5, the V gene TRBV4-1; D call uncertain. The CDR3 totals 17 residues. Trimming removed 0 bases from V and 4 bases from J, with 16 bases in between. Looked up from germline, CDR1 is MGHRA and CDR2 is YSYEKL. CDR3 in amino acids: CASSQEYTGVTNQPQHF. CDR3 coding DNA: TGCGCCAGCAGCCAAGAGTATACGGGCGTCACGAATCAGCCCCAGCATTTT.

This clonotype was detected a few times. The V and J genes are TRBV7-2 and TRBJ2-7; D gene ambiguous. CDR3 length: 14 amino acids. Germline V gives CDR1 SGHTA, CDR2 FQGNSA. V lost 3 bases and J 3 bases, leaving 12 bases between the germline ends. The CDR3 DNA reads TGTGCCAGCAGCTTCCAGGTATCAAGCTACGAGCAGTACTTC. It encodes CASSFQVSSYEQYF.

The chain couples TRBV4-2 to TRBJ1-2; D is perhaps TRBD1 (5 bases). This CDR3 spans 16 amino acids. Germline V gives CDR1 LGHNA, CDR2 YNFKEQ. The V and J ends lost 1 base and 12 bases respectively, with 24 bases between them. The CDR3 nucleotides read TGTGCCAGCAGCCAAGGGGTACGGGGCCGCGGATATGCCCACACCTTC. It translates to CASSQGVRGRGYAHTF.